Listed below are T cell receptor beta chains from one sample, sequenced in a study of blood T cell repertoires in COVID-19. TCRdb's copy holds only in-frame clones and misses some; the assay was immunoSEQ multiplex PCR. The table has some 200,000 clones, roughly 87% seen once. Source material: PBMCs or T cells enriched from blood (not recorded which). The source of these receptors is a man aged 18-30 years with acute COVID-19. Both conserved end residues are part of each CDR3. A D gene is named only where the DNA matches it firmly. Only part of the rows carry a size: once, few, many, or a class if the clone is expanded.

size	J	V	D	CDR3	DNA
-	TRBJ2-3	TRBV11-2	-	CASSLRDAVDTQYF	TGTGCCAGCAGCTTAAGAGATGCTGTTGATACGCAGTATTTT
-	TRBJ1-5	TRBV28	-	CASSYSGVGNQPQHF	TGTGCCAGCAGTTACTCAGGGGTTGGCAATCAGCCCCAGCATTTT
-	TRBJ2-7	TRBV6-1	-	CASSDSGATTYEQYF	TGTGCCAGCAGTGATTCAGGGGCGACGACCTACGAGCAGTACTTC
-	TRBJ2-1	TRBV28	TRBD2	CASSAGLAYDNEQFF	TGTGCCAGCAGTGCAGGACTAGCCTATGACAATGAGCAGTTCTTC
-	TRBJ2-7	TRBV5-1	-	CASSTSGQYEQYF	TGCGCCAGCAGCACCTCAGGGCAGTACGAGCAGTACTTC
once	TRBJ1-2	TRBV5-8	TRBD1	CASSSRPGQGSGYTF	TGTGCCAGCAGCTCACGACCGGGACAGGGGTCTGGCTACACCTTC
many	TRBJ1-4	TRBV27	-	CASSLRGDATNEKLFF	TGTGCCAGCAGTCTCCGGGGGGATGCAACTAATGAAAAACTGTTTTTT
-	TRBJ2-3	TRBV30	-	CAWSTQADTQYF	TGTGCCTGGAGTACTCAGGCAGATACGCAGTATTTT
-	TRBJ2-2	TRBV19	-	CASRSGTWNTGELFF	TGTGCCAGTCGATCCGGGACATGGAACACCGGGGAGCTGTTTTTT
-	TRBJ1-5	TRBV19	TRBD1	CASSTGQGNQPQHF	TGTGCCAGTAGTACGGGACAGGGAAATCAGCCCCAGCATTTT
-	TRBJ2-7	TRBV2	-	CASSAGDYEQYF	TGTGCCAGCAGTGCAGGGGACTACGAGCAGTACTTC
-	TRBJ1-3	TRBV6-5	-	CASTIPGDSGNTIYF	TGTGCCAGCACCATACCAGGCGACTCTGGAAACACCATATATTTT